Here is one T cell receptor beta chain with its context. Data came from immunoSEQ multiplex PCR; TCRdb stores just in-frame clones and leaves some out. There are 250,000 to 350,000 clones in the sample; 80% to 95% occur only once, and 15% to 20% lies in the top ten. The data were obtained in a study of blood T cell repertoires in COVID-19. About the study: The United States, Italy and Spain were the sources of the acute and convalescent COVID-19 samples.

Which cohort a participant joined came from the clinical history participants gave. Two negative PCRs, clearance, or symptom resolution were required of recovered Cohort 3 donors. Sequencing was carried out using PBMCs or T cells enriched from blood (not recorded which). This TCR was recovered from a young woman who had recovered from COVID-19.

The DNA for the CDR3 is TGTGCCAGCAGCTTTGGAACTAGCCCTTACGAGCAGTACTTC. This sequence encodes CASSFGTSPYEQYF. V gene TRBV7-9 combines with J gene TRBJ2-7, with D perhaps matching TRBD2 (6 bases). CDR3 length equals 14 residues. Trimming removed 3 bases from V and 4 bases from J, with 13 bases in between. Germline lookup yields CDR1 SEHNR and CDR2 FQNEAQ (reference sequence).